The rows below give T cell receptor beta chains drawn from one sample of a study of blood T cell repertoires in COVID-19. TCRdb's table, derived via immunoSEQ multiplex PCR, lists solely in-frame clones and lacks some. The top ten clones hold about 13% of a sample with about 190,000 clones, around 80% of them seen once. Material: peripheral blood. The receptors here all came from a man in his fifties or sixties who had recovered from COVID-19. Both conserved end residues are part of each CDR3. A D gene is named only where the DNA matches it firmly. Clone size is given for some rows only: seen once, a few or many times, or a class if the clone is expanded.

v_call	j_call	cdr3_length	clone_size	d_call	cdr3_nt	cdr3_aa
TRBV24-1	TRBJ1-3	13	-	-	TGTGCCACCAGTGGGAGTGAAGGAAACACCATATATTTT	CATSGSEGNTIYF
TRBV4-3	TRBJ2-5	14	-	-	TGCGCCAGCAGCCAAACACAGGGTTCAGAGACCCAGTACTTC	CASSQTQGSETQYF
TRBV2	TRBJ1-5	16	-	-	TGTGCCAGCAGTGAAATCCCGTCGCGGCGCAATCAGCCCCAGCATTTT	CASSEIPSRRNQPQHF
TRBV7-9	TRBJ2-7	14	-	-	TGTGCCAGCAGCCAAGCAGGAACCTACTACGAGCAGTACTTC	CASSQAGTYYEQYF
TRBV6-5	TRBJ2-7	15	-	TRBD1	TGTGCCAGCAGTTACTCGTATCCAGGGGGCTACGAGCAGTACTTC	CASSYSYPGGYEQYF
TRBV28	TRBJ2-5	12	-	-	TGTGCCAGCGGTGTTGAGGAGGAGACCCAGTACTTC	CASGVEEETQYF
TRBV5-1	TRBJ1-1	14	-	-	TGCGCCAGCAGCTCCCGACAAACAAACACTGAAGCTTTCTTT	CASSSRQTNTEAFF
TRBV30	TRBJ1-1	13	-	TRBD1	TGTGCCTGGAGGGACAGGGTTGAACCTGAAGCTTTCTTT	CAWRDRVEPEAFF
TRBV5-1	TRBJ1-2	15	few	TRBD1	TGCGCCAGCAGCCCGGGACAGGGGGCGATGAATGGCTACACCTTC	CASSPGQGAMNGYTF
TRBV5-6	TRBJ2-3	15	-	TRBD2	TGTGCCAGCAGCTTATTTGCGGGGGTGTCAGATACGCAGTATTTT	CASSLFAGVSDTQYF
TRBV11-3	TRBJ2-1	18	-	TRBD2	TGTGCCAGCAGCTCCCCGTCTAGCGGGAGGCCGGGGTTGGATGAGCAGTTCTTC	CASSSPSSGRPGLDEQFF
TRBV27	TRBJ1-4	14	-	-	TGTGCCAGCAGTTTGGGCCTGTTTAATGAAAAACTGTTTTTT	CASSLGLFNEKLFF
TRBV6-5	TRBJ1-1	14	-	-	TGTGCCAGCAGCGAGGGACTGATGAACACTGAAGCTTTCTTT	CASSEGLMNTEAFF
TRBV6-2/TRBV6-3	TRBJ1-5	14	once	-	TGTGCCAGCAGCGAGGGGGGGATTAATCAGCCCCAGCATTTT	CASSEGGINQPQHF
TRBV29-1	TRBJ2-5	13	-	TRBD1	TGCAGCGTTCTATCGACAGGGAAAGAGACCCAGTACTTC	CSVLSTGKETQYF
TRBV29-1	TRBJ1-5	13	-	-	TGCAGCGTTGTCGAGGTCGGCAATCAGCCCCAGCATTTT	CSVVEVGNQPQHF
TRBV19	TRBJ2-5	16	-	-	TGTGCCAGTAGTGTCATACCGGGACAAGCTCAAGAGACCCAGTACTTC	CASSVIPGQAQETQYF
TRBV19	TRBJ2-7	14	once	TRBD1	TGTGCCAGTAGTCAGACAGGGGACTCCTACGAGCAGTACTTC	CASSQTGDSYEQYF
TRBV18	TRBJ1-2	13	-	TRBD1	TGTGCCAGCTCGGCCGGACAGGACTATGGCTACACCTTC	CASSAGQDYGYTF
TRBV2	TRBJ1-4	13	-	-	TGTGCCAGCAGTGAAGACGTCGGGGAAAAACTGTTTTTT	CASSEDVGEKLFF
TRBV7-9	TRBJ2-3	12	-	-	TGTGCCAGCAGCTACTACCCAGATACGCAGTATTTT	CASSYYPDTQYF
TRBV7-9	TRBJ1-4	16	-	TRBD1	TGTGCCAGCAGCTTAGGGGCAGGGGGTACGGTTGAAAAACTGTTTTTT	CASSLGAGGTVEKLFF
TRBV5-5	TRBJ1-1	15	-	TRBD1	TGTGCCAGCAGCCGGGAAGGACAGGCGGGACGGGAAGCTTTCTTT	CASSREGQAGREAFF
TRBV19	TRBJ1-5	15	-	-	TGTGCCAGTAGTATTGCCTACACAGGGAATCAGCCCCAGCATTTT	CASSIAYTGNQPQHF
TRBV11-2	TRBJ1-2	14	-	TRBD1	TGTGCCAGCAGGCCCGGGACAGGGGGTTATGGCTACACCTTC	CASRPGTGGYGYTF
TRBV25-1	TRBJ2-7	13	-	-	TGTGCCAGCAGTCGACAACAGGGCGCCGAGCAGTACTTC	CASSRQQGAEQYF
TRBV29-1	TRBJ2-5	11	-	-	TGCAGCGTGTCCGAGCAAGAGACCCAGTACTTC	CSVSEQETQYF
TRBV6-2/TRBV6-3	TRBJ2-5	15	-	TRBD2	TGTGCCAGCAGTCCAGCTAGCGGGAGAATGGAGACCCAGTACTTC	CASSPASGRMETQYF
TRBV15	TRBJ2-3	19	-	-	TGTGCCACCAGCAGAGTTCTGGACAGTAATCCTTTTTCCACAGATACGCAGTATTTT	CATSRVLDSNPFSTDTQYF
TRBV28	TRBJ1-1	15	-	-	TGTGCCAGCAGTTCATTTGGGGGGGGGCCCACTGAAGCTTTCTTT	CASSSFGGGPTEAFF
TRBV19	TRBJ2-7	15	once	-	TGTGCCAGTAGTATTTTTGGACAGCCCACCGACGAGCAGTACTTC	CASSIFGQPTDEQYF
TRBV20-1	TRBJ2-1	11	once	-	TGCAGTGCTAACAGGGTTAATGAGCAGTTCTTC	CSANRVNEQFF
TRBV24-1	TRBJ2-6	15	-	-	TGTGCCACCAGTGCTACAGACTCTGGGGCCAACGTCCTGACTTTC	CATSATDSGANVLTF
TRBV4-2	TRBJ1-4	15	-	-	TGTGCCAGCAGCCAAATGACAGCAACTAATGAAAAACTGTTTTTT	CASSQMTATNEKLFF
TRBV7-2	TRBJ2-7	16	-	TRBD1	TGTGCCAGCAGCTTAGGACAGGGGAGCAACAACTACGAGCAGTACTTC	CASSLGQGSNNYEQYF
TRBV4-2	TRBJ2-1	16	-	TRBD2	TGTGCCAGCAGCCAAGATAGCGGGAGCTCCTACAATGAGCAGTTCTTC	CASSQDSGSSYNEQFF
TRBV5-5	TRBJ1-4	14	-	-	TGTGCCAGCAGCTTGGACCAGAATAATGAAAAACTGTTTTTT	CASSLDQNNEKLFF
TRBV5-6	TRBJ2-2	16	-	-	TGTGCCAGCAGTTCGCTGACTGGAATAAACACCGGGGAGCTGTTTTTT	CASSSLTGINTGELFF
TRBV7-9	TRBJ1-2	15	-	-	TGTGCCAGCAGCTTAGAAGGGGGAGATAACTATGGCTACACCTTC	CASSLEGGDNYGYTF
TRBV30	TRBJ2-7	17	-	-	TGTGCCTGGACCCCGGGGGTCGTTTTCGGCAGGGAGAACGAGCAGTACTTC	CAWTPGVVFGRENEQYF
TRBV3-1/TRBV3-2	TRBJ2-7	15	-	TRBD2	TGTGCCAGCAGCCAACCGGGACTAGAGACCTACGAGCAGTACTTC	CASSQPGLETYEQYF
TRBV6-5	TRBJ1-2	14	-	TRBD1	TGTGCCAGCAGGCCGACAGGGGCGTACTATGGCTACACCTTC	CASRPTGAYYGYTF
TRBV28	TRBJ2-2	16	few	-	TGTGCCAGCAGTTTAGAAGGGGCTGGAGTCACCGGGGAGCTGTTTTTT	CASSLEGAGVTGELFF
TRBV7-6	TRBJ2-3	17	-	TRBD2	TGTGCCAGCAGCTTAGGTCTAGCGGGAGTGTGGGCAGATACGCAGTATTTT	CASSLGLAGVWADTQYF
TRBV24-1	TRBJ1-2	13	-	-	TGTGCCACCAGTGAAGAGGGAGGGTATGGCTACACCTTC	CATSEEGGYGYTF
TRBV10-3	TRBJ2-1	18	-	-	TGTGCCATCAGTGAGTCGAGTATCAGCGGATCCTCCTACAATGAGCAGTTCTTC	CAISESSISGSSYNEQFF
TRBV7-2	TRBJ1-2	14	-	TRBD1	TGTGCCAGCAGCTTTTCAGGGGGCAACTATGGCTACACCTTC	CASSFSGGNYGYTF